This T cell receptor beta chain was sequenced in a study of blood T cell repertoires in COVID-19. In the source study's methods: Counts of nucleated cells, estimated from reference gene primer amplification, were obtained. Generated by immunoSEQ multiplex PCR, the TCRdb table keeps only in-frame clones and is missing some. V and J calls and clone size come straight from that table; D and trimming were deduced from the DNA. The sample consists of 190,000 or so clones, 87% of them appearing once. CDR1 is LNHDA, CDR2 SQIVND, per germline (reference sequence). The CDR3 is made up of 13 amino acids. The V gene lost 4 bases and the J gene lost 3 bases, with 7 bases spanning the gap. Concerning this clone: Other nucleotide sequences in the sample specify the same CDR3.

The source of this sequence is a woman aged 30 to 39 who had recovered from COVID-19. The sequencing input was PBMCs or T cells enriched from blood (not recorded which). This chain connects TRBV19 to TRBJ1-5; TRBD1 is a possible D gene (5 bases). The CDR3 region has the DNA TGTGCCAGTAGTACGGGGGTCAATCAGCCCCAGCATTTT. Translated, it gives CASSTGVNQPQHF.